The 21 T cell receptor beta chains reported below all come from one sample, sequenced in a study of T cells in Graves' hyperthyroidism and ophthalmopathy. Researchers took RNA transcripts and amplified the TCR beta CDR3 regions from them. HTBI primers drove first-round RT-PCR of the TCR CDR3. TCRdb processed the multiplex PCR reads anew with MiXCR; each CDR3 protein has one entry. Of around 400,000 distinct CDR3 sequences in the sample, 15% were seen once. Material: blood. These receptors all stem from a woman in her sixties with Graves' ophthalmopathy.

This clonotype was seen at least ten times. V is TRBV2 and J is TRBJ2-1; D is tentatively TRBD1 or TRBD2 (6 bases each). Trimming left V 10 bases short and J 8 bases short, with 18 bases between. This CDR3 comprises 13 residues. Germline-derived CDR1 and CDR2 are SNHLY and FYNNEI. CDR3 amino acids: CATGGVGVHEQFF. The CDR3 nucleotides read TGTGCCACCGGGGGCGTAGGGGTACATGAGCAGTTCTTC.

In its sample, this clonotype was seen many times. This chain links TRBV20-1 with TRBJ2-3; 8 positions agree with TRBD1. Germline V gene lookup returns CDR1 DFQATT and CDR2 SNEGSKA (reference sequence). The CDR3 consists of 15 residues. V lost 0 bases, J lost 0 bases, and 2 bases stayed unmatched. For the CDR3, the DNA is TGCAGTGCTAGAGACCGGACAGGGAGCACAGATACGCAGTATTTT. Translated: CSARDRTGSTDTQYF.

The CDR3 DNA reads TGTGCCAGCAGCTTGGGAGGGGGCCCTGAATCACCTCCTAATGAAAAACTGTTTTTT. Translating gives CASSLGGGPESPPNEKLFF. The chain combines TRBV11-2 with TRBJ1-4, with 7 positions matching TRBD1. This CDR3 spans 19 amino acids. J was trimmed by 3 bases and V by 3 bases; bases with no gene match: 16. Germline V gene data show CDR1 as SGHAT and CDR2 as FQNNGV.

In its sample, this clonotype was seen a few times. J is TRBJ1-5 and V is TRBV20-1; weak D call: TRBD1 (5 bases). Trimming stripped 6 bases from V and 3 bases from J, with 12 bases between. The CDR3 loop spans 13 amino acids. Germline V gene data show CDR1 as DFQATT and CDR2 as SNEGSKA (reference sequence). CDR3 loop: CSATRDPNQPQHF. The CDR3 region has the DNA TGCAGTGCGACAAGGGACCCCAATCAGCCCCAGCATTTT.

This clonotype has a count of ten or more. The chain carries TRBV12-3 or TRBV12-4 and TRBJ2-1; TRBD2 might be the D (5 bases). The CDR3 is 19 residues long. Trimming shortened V by 2 bases and J by 0 bases, and 20 bases separated the two germline ends. CDR3 DNA: TGTGCCAGCAGTTTAAGAATCGGGGTGGGGAAGAGCTCCTACAATGAGCAGTTCTTC. Translation: CASSLRIGVGKSSYNEQFF.

This clonotype was found many times. The V and J genes are TRBV28 and TRBJ1-5; D gene ambiguous. CDR3 length: 13 amino acids. V was clipped by 3 bases and J by 0 bases, with 3 bases between them. Germline assignment: CDR1 MDHEN and CDR2 SYDVKM. The DNA for the CDR3 is TGTGCCAGCAGTTTGTATAGCAATCAGCCCCAGCATTTT. The encoded protein is CASSLYSNQPQHF.

V and J are TRBV5-1 and TRBJ2-5; 9 bases are a match to TRBD2. V lost 4 bases, J lost 4 bases, and 11 bases stayed unmatched. The V gene's germline CDR1 is SGHRS and CDR2 YFSETQ. The CDR3 has 16 amino acids. CDR3 in amino acids: CASSVIVSGSGETQYF. CDR3 coding DNA: TGCGCCAGCAGCGTTATCGTTAGCGGGAGTGGAGAGACCCAGTACTTC.

The chain couples TRBV12-3 or TRBV12-4 to TRBJ1-3; no clear D. The V and J ends lost 7 bases and 2 bases respectively, with 12 bases between them. The CDR3 is 14 residues long. This CDR3 reads CASTQRRAGNTIYF. CDR3 DNA sequence: TGTGCCAGCACCCAGCGCCGGGCTGGAAACACCATATATTTT.

The chain joins TRBV5-8 to TRBJ2-6; 7 bases agree with TRBD1. CDR1 SGHTS and CDR2 YDEGEE come from the germline V gene. CDR3 length: 18 residues. Trimming took 1 base from V and 0 from J; bases not matched to a gene: 7. DNA for the CDR3: TGTGCCAGCAGCTTGCCACAGGGGAAGGGCTCTGGGGCCAACGTCCTGACTTTC. It codes for CASSLPQGKGSGANVLTF.

This clonotype was seen repeatedly, ten times or more. The genes are TRBV7-2 and TRBJ2-5; possibly TRBD2 for D (6 bases). CDR1 is SGHTA, CDR2 FQGNSA, per germline. This CDR3 spans 14 amino acids. V was cut by 1 base and J by 3 bases, with 9 bases left in between. The CDR3 coding sequence is TGTGCCAGCAGCTTAGGCCCGGGAGAAGAGACCCAGTACTTC. Protein: CASSLGPGEETQYF.

Turning to this clonotype: This may come from a read error, since a much larger clone is one base off. V is TRBV10-3 and J is TRBJ2-7; maybe TRBD2 (7 bases). This CDR3 is 13 amino acids long. Germline V gives CDR1 ENHRY, CDR2 SYGVKD. Trimming pared 5 bases from V and 6 bases from J, leaving 14 bases between. CDR3 coding DNA: TGTGCCATCAGTTTACGGGGGGCCTGCGAGCAGTACTTC. Protein sequence: CAISLRGACEQYF.

This clonotype has ten or more counts. The V gene is TRBV5-1, the J gene TRBJ1-1; D may be TRBD1 (5 bases). V lost 6 bases, J lost 0 bases, and 9 bases lay in between. The CDR3 is made up of 13 amino acids. Germline-derived CDR1 and CDR2 are SGHRS and YFSETQ. DNA of the CDR3: TGCGCCAGCAAGACAGTCGTGAACACTGAAGCTTTCTTT. Translation gives CASKTVVNTEAFF.

The chain recombines TRBV9 with TRBJ1-3, with D hard to call. V was pared by 2 bases and J by 2 bases, with 11 bases between. The length of the CDR3 is 15 residues. Germline CDR1 is SGDLS and CDR2 is YYNGEE. The DNA for the CDR3 is TGTGCCAGCAGCGTCCCCGGCAGTCCTGGAAACACCATATATTTT. This codes for CASSVPGSPGNTIYF.

The V and J genes are TRBV7-9 and TRBJ1-1; D gene ambiguous. Germline V gene sequence: CDR1 SEHNR, CDR2 FQNEAQ (reference sequence). With 5 bases removed from V and 4 bases from J, the gap between germline ends came to 14 bases. The CDR3 covers 14 residues. The CDR3 region is CASSPSASGTEAFF. The CDR3 DNA sequence: TGTGCCAGCAGCCCCTCGGCCTCGGGCACTGAAGCTTTCTTT.

Worth noting for this clonotype: A much larger clone differs by one base, so this may be a read error. CDR3 loop: CATSERTEGPDEQYF. CDR3 DNA: TGTGCCACCAGTGAACGGACGGAGGGGCCGGACGAGCAGTACTTC. The chain joins TRBV24-1 to TRBJ2-7; perhaps TRBD2 as D (6 bases). This CDR3 contains 15 residues. Trimming shortened V by 4 bases and J by 5 bases, and 17 bases separated the two germline ends. From germline, CDR1 is KGHDR and CDR2 SFDVKD.

This clonotype turned up a few times. J is TRBJ1-1 and V is TRBV28; 7 bases are a match to TRBD1. Trimming cost V 5 bases and J 1 base; bases outside gene matches: 7. The CDR3 has 15 amino acids. Germline V gene sequence: CDR1 MDHEN, CDR2 SYDVKM. The CDR3 DNA reads TGTGCCAGCAGTCCCATTGGGACAGAGAACACTGAAGCTTTCTTT. Translated: CASSPIGTENTEAFF.

This clonotype was picked up many times. The V and J genes are TRBV28 and TRBJ2-5, with TRBD2 identical over 10 bases. The CDR3 spans 15 residues. Germline-derived CDR1 and CDR2 are MDHEN and SYDVKM. Trimming removed 2 bases from V and 6 bases from J; junction bases left unmatched: 6. CDR3 in DNA: TGTGCCAGCAGTTTAGGACTAGCGGCGCTTAAGACCCAGTACTTC. Protein: CASSLGLAALKTQYF. The entire variable domain, with the rest obtained from reference TRBV28 and TRBJ2-5, is as follows: DVKVTQSSRYLVKRTGEKVFLECVQDMDHENMFWYRQDPGLGLRLIYFSYDVKMKEKGDIPEGYSVSREKKERFSLILESASTNQTSMYLCASSLGLAALKTQYFGPGTRLLVL.

This clonotype occurred many times. The CDR3 sequence: CASSLSWAVEQYF. The CDR3 DNA reads as TGTGCCAGCAGCTTGTCGTGGGCTGTCGAGCAGTACTTC. This chain connects TRBV7-9 to TRBJ2-7; no definite D call. V was trimmed by 3 bases and J by 6 bases, leaving 12 bases between them. Germline V gene data show CDR1 as SEHNR and CDR2 as FQNEAQ (reference sequence). The CDR3 consists of 13 residues.

This clonotype was detected many times. The chain combines TRBV28 with TRBJ2-7, with D possibly matching TRBD1 (7 bases). The CDR3 is made up of 14 amino acids. Trimming shortened V by 7 bases and J by 2 bases, and 15 bases separated the two germline ends. In germline, CDR1 is MDHEN, CDR2 SYDVKM. CDR3 loop: CASTTGGQTYEQYF. The DNA for the CDR3 is TGTGCCAGCACTACCGGGGGACAGACCTACGAGCAGTACTTC.

This clonotype appeared many times. The genes are TRBV11-2 and TRBJ2-3, with unresolved D. The V and J ends lost 5 bases and 3 bases respectively, with 18 bases between them. The germline V gene has CDR1 SGHAT and CDR2 FQNNGV. The CDR3 covers 16 residues. CDR3 DNA sequence: TGTGCCAGCAGCGTAAGAGTAATTTTTGGGACAGATACGCAGTATTTT. Residues: CASSVRVIFGTDTQYF.

This chain joins TRBV10-3 and TRBJ1-5; the D is unclear. From germline, CDR1 is ENHRY and CDR2 SYGVKD. V lost 3 bases to trimming and J lost 4 bases, with 10 bases between them. This CDR3 contains 14 residues. CDR3 in DNA: TGTGCCATCAGTGATAGTCAGATAAATCAGCCCCAGCATTTT. Its protein product is CAISDSQINQPQHF.